The source of this T cell receptor beta chain is a study of blood T cell repertoires in COVID-19. In the case of this clone: The junction does not match germline at one end; this may be a read error.

The method was immunoSEQ multiplex PCR; TCRdb's version includes in-frame clones alone and lacks a portion of them. This sample yields a few hundred thousand clones, of which around 85% are seen a single time; roughly 0.87% belongs to the top ten. Per the germline V gene, CDR1 is MDHEN and CDR2 is SYDVKM. This CDR3 comprises 14 residues. The sequenced material came from peripheral blood. This rearrangement joins TRBV28 to TRBJ2-4; 7 bases are shared with TRBD2. The TCR originated in a human donor with COVID-19, enrolled during active disease. The donor label of this sample is uncertain. The DNA of the CDR3 is TGTGCCAGCAGTCCGCGACTAGCCCAAAACATTCAGTACTTC. This translates into CASSPRLAQNIQYF.